The 17 T cell receptor beta chains in this list originate from one sample, sequenced in a study of cytomegalovirus exposure and HLA in healthy donors. TCRdb's table, derived via immunoSEQ multiplex PCR, lists solely in-frame clones and lacks some. The sample yields over 200,000 clones, nearly 90% seen once. The sample comprised PBMCs. Every receptor here comes from a woman aged 18-29 years in good health and CMV-seronegative.

A word on this clone: Likely a read error: the CDR3 ends without its conserved phenylalanine or tryptophan. No DNA is shown, since the ends of the CDR3 on it are uncertain; the CDR3 is the one TCRdb lists. V and J are TRBV28 and TRBJ2-4; the table gives TRBD1 as D, unverified against the DNA. CDR1 and CDR2 from the germline V gene are MDHEN and SYDVKM. The CDR3 region is 14 residues in length, termini included. The CDR3 sequence: CASSLSGQGAPDLS.

The genes are TRBV2 and TRBJ2-1; D is unresolved. This CDR3 comprises 13 residues. The germline V gene has CDR1 SNHLY and CDR2 FYNNEI. Trimming removed 4 bases at V and 5 bases at J, with 9 bases between. DNA for the CDR3: TGTGCCAGCAGTGTATCGTTCCACAATGAGCAGTTCTTC. This encodes CASSVSFHNEQFF.

This chain connects TRBV4-1 to TRBJ2-1; maybe TRBD2 (6 bases). The CDR3 length is 18 residues. Germline CDR1 MGHRA, CDR2 YSYEKL. V was shortened by 0 bases and J by 4 bases, with 19 bases between the two germline ends. DNA of the CDR3: TGCGCCAGCAGCCAAGATTCGGGACTCCTTGGGGTGTACAATGAGCAGTTCTTC. Protein: CASSQDSGLLGVYNEQFF.

This clone showed up just once. The chain couples TRBV2 to TRBJ1-4; TRBD1 is a possible D gene (6 bases). This CDR3 is 14 amino acids long. Germline V gene data show CDR1 as SNHLY and CDR2 as FYNNEI. The ends were cut back, 9 bases at V and 8 bases at J, with 19 bases in the middle. The CDR3 DNA follows: TGTGCCAGTCGCGGGGGGCACGGGCGGGAAAAACTGTTTTTT. Translation: CASRGGHGREKLFF.

The gene calls are TRBV28 and TRBJ1-5; D is possibly TRBD1 (6 bases). The CDR3 consists of 14 residues. Trimming pared 3 bases from V and 4 bases from J, leaving 10 bases between. CDR1 and CDR2 (germline): MDHEN, SYDVKM. CDR3 coding DNA: TGTGCCAGCAGTTTGAGGACAGTTAATCAGCCCCAGCATTTT. It specifies CASSLRTVNQPQHF.

In its sample, this clone was seen a few times. The chain couples TRBV28 to TRBJ1-5; 10 bases align to TRBD1. Looked up from germline, CDR1 is MDHEN and CDR2 is SYDVKM. V was pared by 5 bases and J by 5 bases, with 9 bases of the junction left unmatched. CDR3 length: 16 residues. The CDR3 sequence: CASSPGTGDTDQPQHF. CDR3 bases: TGTGCCAGCAGTCCAGGGACAGGGGACACCGATCAGCCCCAGCATTTT. The full variable domain, its missing parts supplied by reference TRBV28 and TRBJ1-5, is DVKVTQSSRYLVKRTGEKVFLECVQDMDHENMFWYRQDPGLGLRLIYFSYDVKMKEKGDIPEGYSVSREKKERFSLILESASTNQTSMYLCASSPGTGDTDQPQHFGDGTRLSIL.

The rearrangement uses TRBV27 and TRBJ2-3, with TRBD2 matching 9 bases. CDR1 is MNHEY and CDR2 is SMNVEV in the germline V gene (reference sequence). CDR3 size: 14 residues. With V trimmed by 2 bases and J by 5 bases, 2 bases remained unmatched. Here the CDR3 reads CASSLAGGGDTQYF. For the CDR3, the DNA is TGTGCCAGCAGTTTAGCGGGGGGGGGAGATACGCAGTATTTT.

The V and J genes are TRBV5-6 and TRBJ1-1; D possibly corresponds to TRBD1 (5 bases). Germline lookup yields CDR1 SGHDT and CDR2 YYEEEE. V lost 5 bases to trimming and J lost 1 base, with 9 bases between them. CDR3 length equals 13 residues. DNA for the CDR3: TGTGCCAGCAGTTCGGACACGAACACTGAAGCTTTCTTT. It encodes CASSSDTNTEAFF. Filled out from reference TRBV5-6 and TRBJ1-1, the complete variable domain reads DAGVTQSPTHLIKTRGQQVTLRCSPKSGHDTVSWYQQALGQGPQFIFQYYEEEERQRGNFPDRFSGHQFPNYSSELNVNALLLGDSALYLCASSSDTNTEAFFGQGTRLTVV.

The CDR3 spells CASSHRDTVGNQPQHF. The CDR3 nucleotides read TGTGCCAGCAGTCACCGGGACACTGTCGGCAATCAGCCCCAGCATTTT. The chain employs TRBV27 and TRBJ1-5, with a weak D call TRBD1 (6 bases). Per the germline V gene, CDR1 is MNHEY and CDR2 is SMNVEV (reference sequence). Trimming removed 5 bases at V and 2 bases at J, with 16 bases between. The length of the CDR3 is 16 residues.

This clone was seen only once. This rearrangement joins TRBV18 to TRBJ1-2; possibly TRBD1 for D (6 bases). Trimming pared 3 bases from V and 5 bases from J, leaving 10 bases between. Germline V gene data show CDR1 as KGHSH and CDR2 as LQKENI. The CDR3 runs to 13 residues. DNA for the CDR3: TGTGCCAGCTCACCCGACAGGAATTATGGCTACACCTTC. Amino acids: CASSPDRNYGYTF.

The chain employs TRBV18 and TRBJ2-3; no definite D call. CDR3 size: 17 residues. With 2 bases removed from V and 0 bases from J, the gap between germline ends came to 15 bases. Germline V gives CDR1 KGHSH, CDR2 LQKENI. CDR3 loop: CASSPNTRFRSTDTQYF. The CDR3 region has the DNA TGTGCCAGCTCACCAAACACGAGGTTTCGAAGCACAGATACGCAGTATTTT.

This clone has just a few counts. This chain connects TRBV4-1 to TRBJ1-5, with 7 positions matching TRBD1. Germline trimming cut 4 bases from V and 3 bases from J; bases unmatched to any gene: 6. CDR3 size: 15 residues. Germline-derived CDR1 and CDR2 are MGHRA and YSYEKL. The CDR3 spells CASSPMGQPNQPQHF. The CDR3 nucleotides are TGCGCCAGCAGCCCGATGGGACAGCCCAATCAGCCCCAGCATTTT.

This chain joins TRBV4-1 and TRBJ2-1; 11 nucleotides align to TRBD1. The trim removed 6 bases at V and 8 bases at J, leaving 9 bases unmatched. Germline CDR1 is MGHRA and CDR2 is YSYEKL. The CDR3 loop spans 15 amino acids. CDR3 nucleotides: TGCGCCAGCAGATACCACGGACAGGGGGCCGATGAGCAGTTCTTC. Its translation: CASRYHGQGADEQFF.

This clone has a single count. The genes are TRBV6-1 and TRBJ1-1; possibly TRBD1 for D (5 bases). V was cut by 2 bases and J by 4 bases, with 14 bases left in between. Germline CDR1 and CDR2: MNHNS and SASEGT. This CDR3 has 15 residues. DNA of the CDR3: TGTGCCAGCAGTGAATGGGGGGGGAGCGGCACTGAAGCTTTCTTT. Translation gives CASSEWGGSGTEAFF.

The genes are TRBV29-1 and TRBJ2-1; D may be TRBD2 (5 bases). Trimming pared 7 bases from V and 8 bases from J, leaving 24 bases between. This CDR3 is built from 15 residues. The germline V gene encodes CDR1 SQVTM and CDR2 ANQGSEA. CDR3 in DNA: TGCAGCGCCCGATCCCAGCCGGGATTCGTCTATGAGCAGTTCTTC. Translating it yields CSARSQPGFVYEQFF.

This chain connects TRBV28 to TRBJ2-1; D gene ambiguous. Germline CDR1 MDHEN, CDR2 SYDVKM. This CDR3 has 16 residues. The V end lost 1 base, the J end lost 4 bases, and 14 bases lay between the germline ends. Here the CDR3 DNA reads TGTGCCAGCAGTTTATATCCGGGTAGCACGTACAATGAGCAGTTCTTC. It translates to CASSLYPGSTYNEQFF. Based on the CDR3 plus reference TRBV28 and TRBJ2-1, the full variable domain is DVKVTQSSRYLVKRTGEKVFLECVQDMDHENMFWYRQDPGLGLRLIYFSYDVKMKEKGDIPEGYSVSREKKERFSLILESASTNQTSMYLCASSLYPGSTYNEQFFGPGTRLTVL.

This clone was detected only a few times. The chain joins TRBV6-4 to TRBJ1-4; D is uncertain. Germline CDR1 MRHNA, CDR2 SNTAGT. The CDR3 runs to 10 residues. V lost 7 bases and J 10 bases, leaving 7 bases between the germline ends. The CDR3 nucleotides are TGTGCCAGCATTTCTCGAAAACTGTTTTTT. Translating it yields CASISRKLFF.